Listed here are 17 T cell receptor beta chains from one sample, sequenced in a study of T cell clusters in autoimmune cytopenias. TRB amplification used approximately 0.25 ug of peripheral blood genomic DNA. One tube held mixed TRB-A and TRB-B primer pools for touch-down PCR. Each CDR3 protein gets one entry in TCRdb, which reprocessed the multiplex PCR reads and gives no DNA. The listing contains some 6,100 distinct CDR3 sequences. This same sample was also part of a study on T cell repertoires in aging, cancer and after chemotherapy.

Input material: peripheral blood. These receptors came from a human donor in good health.

By frequency, this clonotype is medium-sized. The V call is TRBV29-1, the J call TRBJ1-2. Germline CDR1 SQVTM, CDR2 ANQGSEA. This CDR3 has 12 amino acids. The CDR3 here is CSVEGVNYGYTF.

The chain couples TRBV14 to TRBJ2-5; TCRdb's D gene call, TRBD1, goes unchecked for lack of DNA. The CDR3 sequence is 13 residues long. The germline gives CDR1 SGHDN, CDR2 FVKESK. This CDR3 reads CASSRDRQETQYF.

V gene TRBV7-6 combines with J gene TRBJ2-7; TCRdb's assignment of TRBD1 cannot be checked, as there is no DNA. Germline CDR1 and CDR2: SGHVS and FNYEAQ. The CDR3 spans 14 residues. The CDR3 reads CASSPTGGSYEQYF.

Judged by frequency, this clonotype is medium-sized (0.01 to 0.1%). V and J are TRBV12-3 or TRBV12-4 and TRBJ1-2. The CDR3 is 15 amino acids. This CDR3 reads CASSHLRNTNYGYTF.

This rearrangement joins TRBV7-9 to TRBJ1-1; no DNA is available, so the TRBD1 call from TCRdb remains unchecked. This CDR3 comprises 14 residues. CDR1 and CDR2 (germline): SEHNR, FQNEAQ (reference sequence). The CDR3 loop reads CASSSGQLNTEAFF.

The chain has TRBV12-3 or TRBV12-4 and TRBJ2-2; without DNA, the TCRdb call of TRBD1 cannot be checked. The CDR3 has 15 amino acids. The CDR3 sequence: CASSPNTGGIGELFF.

The chain is built from TRBV20-1 and TRBJ2-5; absent DNA, TCRdb's TRBD1 call cannot be checked. The CDR3 loop spans 11 amino acids. Germline V gene lookup returns CDR1 DFQATT and CDR2 SNEGSKA (reference sequence). This CDR3 reads CSGGTQETQYF.

The chain joins TRBV4-1 to TRBJ2-1; TCRdb's D gene call, TRBD1, goes unchecked for lack of DNA. This CDR3 spans 16 amino acids. Germline CDR1 reads MGHRA; CDR2 reads YSYEKL. CDR3: CASSQGQRAFYNEQFF.

This clonotype is identified as medium-sized from frequency. Here the CDR3 reads CASTDVSGANVLTF. The gene calls are TRBV7-2 and TRBJ2-6. The CDR3 spans 14 residues. Germline CDR1 SGHTA, CDR2 FQGNSA.

This clonotype is called medium-sized based on its frequency. The CDR3 region is CATKSQPGPNEKLFF. The gene calls are TRBV19 and TRBJ1-4; TCRdb outputs TRBD1, but without DNA this stays unchecked. The germline V gene encodes CDR1 LNHDA and CDR2 SQIVND (reference sequence). The CDR3 spans 15 residues. The full variable domain, in which reference TRBV19 and TRBJ1-4 provide the parts outside the CDR3, is DGGITQSPKYLFRKEGQNVTLSCEQNLNHDAMYWYRQDPGQGLRLIYYSQIVNDFQKGDIAEGYSVSREKKESFPLTVTSAQKNPTAFYLCATKSQPGPNEKLFFGSGTQLSVL.

J is TRBJ1-6 and V is TRBV20-1; the TRBD1 assignment by TCRdb is unverifiable without DNA. The CDR3 runs to 15 residues. The germline V gene has CDR1 DFQATT and CDR2 SNEGSKA (reference sequence). This chain's CDR3 is CSVPPADRGASPLHF.

This clonotype is medium-sized by frequency. The chain's CDR3 is CATSMFLGKDYGYTF. The rearrangement links TRBV15 to TRBJ1-2. Germline CDR1 is LNHNV and CDR2 is YYDKDF (reference sequence). This CDR3 spans 15 amino acids.

The chain has TRBV5-6 and TRBJ1-5; TCRdb returns TRBD1, unconfirmable since there is no DNA. This CDR3 is built from 15 residues. Germline V gene lookup returns CDR1 SGHDT and CDR2 YYEEEE. CDR3 residues: CASSLAGGSNQPQHF.

Considering frequency, this clonotype is medium-sized (0.01 to 0.1%). This chain uses TRBV12-3 or TRBV12-4 with TRBJ2-3; TCRdb outputs TRBD2, but without DNA this stays unchecked. This CDR3 contains 15 residues. CDR3 region: CASSFGPLRTDTQYF.

The CDR3 spells CASSSTGFGNTEAFF. V and J are TRBV19 and TRBJ1-1. Germline CDR1 and CDR2: LNHDA and SQIVND (reference sequence). The CDR3 consists of 15 residues.

The chain links TRBV28 to TRBJ2-1; TCRdb's D call of TRBD1 is untestable without DNA. Germline CDR1 MDHEN, CDR2 SYDVKM. The CDR3 sequence is 14 residues long. CDR3 sequence reads: CASRPTGSYNEQFF.

The chain joins TRBV12-3 or TRBV12-4 to TRBJ1-1; lacking DNA, the TRBD1 call made by TCRdb goes unchecked. CDR3 length: 16 residues. The CDR3 loop reads CASRPGQGWGNTEAFF.